This TCR beta chain comes out of a study of cytomegalovirus exposure and HLA in healthy donors. Across the study: Inside one of the first data releases sat some 93 million unique TCRs taken from HLA-typed donors.

Per the germline V gene, CDR1 is MNHEY and CDR2 is SVGAGI. CDR3 length: 12 residues. Trimming cost V 5 bases and J 2 bases, with 6 bases left between them. PCR was performed using 60 Vbeta and 13 Jbeta primers. The protocol was immunoSEQ multiplex PCR, while the TCRdb copy is restricted to in-frame clones and leaves out a portion. The sample has 70,000 to 80,000 clones, approximately 80% seen once; the top ten hold approximately 9%. V and J are TRBV6-5 and TRBJ1-2, with D possibly matching TRBD1 (6 bases). The sequenced sample was PBMCs. This sequence was found in a woman in her forties in good health and CMV-seropositive. The chain's CDR3 is CASSQGNYGYTF. CDR3 DNA: TGTGCCAGCAGTCAGGGGAACTATGGCTACACCTTC.